The 20 T cell receptor beta chains reported below all come from one sample, sequenced in a study of T cell repertoires in cytomegalovirus infection. One entry per CDR3 protein results from TCRdb running MiXCR on the reads. The table includes around 300,000 distinct CDR3 sequences, around 25% detected once. Antigens of these TCRs are unknown. Here the sequenced sample was cultured PBMCs, taken from culture after CMV antigen stimulation. These receptors all stem from a human donor in good health (CMV status not recorded). Some clones in this sample may be carry-over from other donors' samples.

The chain combines TRBV7-2 with TRBJ2-3; 14 bases line up with TRBD2. V dropped 2 bases and J dropped 0; count of bases not matched to a gene: 7. This CDR3 has 19 residues. Germline CDR1 reads SGHTA; CDR2 reads FQGNSA. CDR3 coding DNA: TGTGCCAGCAGCTTATGGGGACTAGCGGGAGTTGGTAGCACAGATACGCAGTATTTT. Translated, it gives CASSLWGLAGVGSTDTQYF.

This clonotype has a handful of counts. CDR3 protein: CASTPANYGYTF. The CDR3 nucleotides read TGTGCCAGCACCCCAGCTAACTATGGCTACACCTTC. This chain joins TRBV27 and TRBJ1-2, with no clear D. From germline, CDR1 is MNHEY and CDR2 SMNVEV (reference sequence). The CDR3 covers 12 residues. V dropped 7 bases and J dropped 0 bases, with 6 bases sitting between them.

CDR3 bases: TGCGCCAGCAGCCAAGAGGGGACAAAGGGTGAAAAACTGTTTTTT. Amino acids: CASSQEGTKGEKLFF. V usage is TRBV4-3 and J usage is TRBJ1-4; D may be TRBD1 (6 bases). The V end lost 0 bases, the J end lost 7 bases, and 12 bases lay between the germline ends. Germline CDR1 and CDR2: LGHNA and YSLEER. This CDR3 region has 15 residues.

The genes are TRBV20-1 and TRBJ2-7; 7 nucleotides match TRBD1. CDR1 and CDR2 (germline): DFQATT, SNEGSKA (reference sequence). The CDR3 extends over 12 amino acids. Trimming took 3 bases from V and 2 from J; bases not matched to a gene: 1. CDR3 bases: TGCAGTGCTAGGGACAGGACCTACGAGCAGTACGTC. Translation gives CSARDRTYEQYV.

This rearrangement joins TRBV19 to TRBJ2-1; 13 positions match TRBD2. CDR3 length: 17 residues. Per germline, CDR1 LNHDA and CDR2 SQIVND (reference sequence). Losses at the gene ends were 0 bases for V and 6 bases for J; bases not matched to a gene: 5. CDR3 coding DNA: TGTGCCAGTAGTATAGATAGGGGACTAGCGGGAATCAATGAGCAGTTCTTC. This gives the protein CASSIDRGLAGINEQFF.

This clonotype showed up just a few times. The DNA of the CDR3 is TGTGCCAGCAGTTTTCTTCGGACAGCTAGCAATCAGCCCCAGCATTTT. This gives the protein CASSFLRTASNQPQHF. The chain is built from TRBV6-6 and TRBJ1-5; a possible D gene is TRBD1 (6 bases). The CDR3 consists of 16 residues. Germline values: CDR1 MNHNY, CDR2 SVGAGI (reference sequence). With 4 bases removed from V and 0 bases from J, the gap between germline ends came to 13 bases.

Only one count was recorded for this clonotype. The rearrangement uses TRBV6-2 or TRBV6-3 and TRBJ2-1; D is unresolved. This CDR3 contains 14 residues. Trimming stripped 2 bases from V and 0 bases from J, with 5 bases between. The germline V gene encodes CDR1 MNHEY and CDR2 SVGEGT. The DNA for the CDR3 is TGTGCCAGCAGTTACACCAGCTCCTACAATGAGCAGTTCTTC. Protein product: CASSYTSSYNEQFF.

This chain joins TRBV28 and TRBJ2-7; 8 nucleotides agree with TRBD1. Germline CDR1 reads MDHEN; CDR2 reads SYDVKM. The CDR3 covers 17 residues. With V trimmed by 2 bases and J by 2 bases, 11 bases remained unmatched. The CDR3 here is CASSLRVDRGFPYEQYF. The CDR3 nucleotides read TGTGCCAGCAGTTTACGAGTTGACAGGGGCTTCCCCTACGAGCAGTACTTC.

This clonotype was counted at least ten times. This chain connects TRBV6-5 to TRBJ2-3; D is tentatively TRBD1 or TRBD2 (5 bases each). Germline V lookup: CDR1 MNHEY, CDR2 SVGAGI. Deletions cut 0 bases from V and 11 bases from J, with 18 bases between. The CDR3 extends over 15 amino acids. CDR3 region: CASSYSISSGTGQYF. The CDR3 coding sequence is TGTGCCAGCAGTTACTCGATATCCTCTGGGACGGGGCAGTATTTT.

This chain links TRBV19 with TRBJ2-1; 13 bases match TRBD2. CDR1 and CDR2 (germline): LNHDA, SQIVND (reference sequence). V shed 3 bases, J shed 6 bases, and the junction held 5 bases outside the gene matches. The CDR3 has 16 amino acids. CDR3 DNA sequence: TGTGCCAGTAGTATTGTACTAGCGGGAGGGGGCAATGAGCAGTTCTTC. Translated: CASSIVLAGGGNEQFF.

This clonotype was seen a handful of times. J is TRBJ2-6 and V is TRBV29-1; the D gene could be TRBD1 or TRBD2 (5 bases each). CDR1 is SQVTM and CDR2 is ANQGSEA in the germline V gene. This CDR3 spans 17 amino acids. V dropped 0 bases and J dropped 4 bases, with 16 bases sitting between them. CDR3 in DNA: TGCAGCGTTGAAGACCGGGACGAAATGTCGGGGGCCAACGTCCTGACTTTC. Translation: CSVEDRDEMSGANVLTF.

This clonotype was seen only a few times. The chain is built from TRBV19 and TRBJ2-1, with 11 bases that match TRBD2. Germline V gene sequence: CDR1 LNHDA, CDR2 SQIVND (reference sequence). Trimming removed 3 bases from V and 5 bases from J; junction bases left unmatched: 3. This CDR3 spans 15 amino acids. The CDR3 loop is CASSILAGGDNEQFF. Written as DNA, the CDR3 is TGTGCCAGTAGTATTTTAGCGGGGGGGGACAATGAGCAGTTCTTC.

The chain employs TRBV7-2 and TRBJ2-1; 10 bases fit TRBD2. The trim removed 1 base at V and 5 bases at J, leaving 17 bases unmatched. The CDR3 spans 20 residues. Germline V gene lookup returns CDR1 SGHTA and CDR2 FQGNSA. The CDR3 nucleotides are TGTGCCAGCAGCTTAGTCGGGGCGGGGACTAGCGTAATTTTTAACAATGAGCAGTTCTTC. It encodes CASSLVGAGTSVIFNNEQFF.

V and J are TRBV7-9 and TRBJ2-5, with D perhaps matching TRBD2 (5 bases). CDR1 and CDR2 from the germline V gene are SEHNR and FQNEAQ (reference sequence). Deletions cut 1 base from V and 5 bases from J, with 20 bases between. The CDR3 extends over 17 amino acids. The CDR3 sequence: CASSLEERFRRGETQYF. In DNA, the CDR3 is TGTGCCAGCAGCTTAGAGGAGCGGTTCAGGCGTGGGGAGACCCAGTACTTC.

This clonotype was observed a few times. V gene TRBV11-2 combines with J gene TRBJ2-1; 10 nucleotides agree with TRBD2. Trimming removed 3 bases from V and 7 bases from J; junction bases left unmatched: 15. Looked up from germline, CDR1 is SGHAT and CDR2 is FQNNGV. This CDR3 is 18 amino acids long. This CDR3 is CASSLGLAWRITSNEQFF. Written as DNA, the CDR3 is TGTGCCAGCAGCTTGGGACTAGCGTGGCGGATAACCTCGAATGAGCAGTTCTTC. The whole variable domain, remainder taken from reference TRBV11-2 and TRBJ2-1, is EAGVAQSPRYKIIEKRQSVAFWCNPISGHATLYWYQQILGQGPKLLIQFQNNGVVDDSQLPKDRFSAERLKGVDSTLKIQPAKLEDSAVYLCASSLGLAWRITSNEQFFGPGTRLTVL.

In its sample, this clonotype was seen a few times. The V call is TRBV6-2 or TRBV6-3, the J call TRBJ2-1; TRBD2 aligns across 7 bases. With 8 bases clipped from V and 5 bases from J, the junction kept 6 bases outside the gene matches. CDR3 length: 13 residues. In germline, CDR1 is MNHEY, CDR2 SVGEGT. CDR3 coding DNA: TGTGCCAGCCGAACCCGGGGGGACAATGAGCAGTTCTTC. Its translation: CASRTRGDNEQFF.

This CDR3 reads CASMRLAGVHEQFF. In nucleotides, the CDR3 is TGTGCCAGCATGAGACTAGCGGGAGTCCATGAGCAGTTCTTC. The rearrangement links TRBV19 to TRBJ2-1; 12 positions agree with TRBD2. The CDR3 consists of 14 residues. Germline CDR1 is LNHDA and CDR2 is SQIVND (reference sequence). Germline trimming cut 9 bases from V and 8 bases from J; bases unmatched to any gene: 8.

This clonotype has only a few counts. The V gene is TRBV7-6, the J gene TRBJ2-1; 15 bases are a match to TRBD2. CDR1 SGHVS and CDR2 FNYEAQ come from the germline V gene. V was pared by 5 bases and J by 7 bases, with 6 bases of the junction left unmatched. The CDR3 contains 16 residues. In nucleotides, the CDR3 is TGTGCCAGCAGCATCCTGGGACTAGCGGGAGGAAATGAGCAGTTCTTC. Its protein product is CASSILGLAGGNEQFF.

The chain is built from TRBV12-3 or TRBV12-4 and TRBJ2-2; 9 nucleotides match TRBD2. V was clipped by 1 base and J by 5 bases; unmatched bases: 5. This CDR3 spans 16 amino acids. The CDR3 DNA sequence: TGTGCCAGCAGTTTAGTTAGCGGGGGCTCTACCGGGGAGCTGTTTTTT. Translation: CASSLVSGGSTGELFF.

The chain joins TRBV12-3 or TRBV12-4 to TRBJ2-3, with unresolved D. The CDR3 length is 12 residues. Trimming removed 3 bases at V and 6 bases at J, with 7 bases between. CDR3 sequence: CASSLPDDTQYF. DNA of the CDR3: TGTGCCAGCAGTTTGCCGGATGATACGCAGTATTTT.